The next 13 T cell receptor beta chains were all read from a single sample in a study of cytomegalovirus exposure and HLA in healthy donors. Primers: 60 Vbeta forward and 13 Jbeta reverse. TCRdb's table, derived via immunoSEQ multiplex PCR, lists solely in-frame clones and lacks some. The table shows about 120,000 clones, with 70% to 85% occurring only once. Sequenced material: PBMCs. Every receptor here comes from a woman in her forties or fifties in good health and CMV-seropositive.

Comment on this clone: This CDR3 fails to terminate in the conserved phenylalanine or tryptophan, so it likely reflects a read error. The rearrangement joins TRBV27 to TRBJ1-2; D is perhaps TRBD1 (5 bases). V gave up 2 bases and J gave up 4 bases, with 8 bases separating them. The germline gives CDR1 MNHEY, CDR2 SMNVEV (reference sequence). The CDR3 runs to 13 residues. The CDR3 sequence is CASSLRQSYGYTI. CDR3 sequence (DNA): TGTGCCAGCAGTTTAAGACAGTCCTATGGCTACACCATC.

The chain employs TRBV10-3 and TRBJ1-2; maybe TRBD1 (6 bases). The CDR3 totals 15 residues. V was shortened by 1 base and J by 0 bases, with 9 bases between the two germline ends. The germline V gene encodes CDR1 ENHRY and CDR2 SYGVKD. The CDR3 nucleotides read TGTGCCATCAGTGAGTGGACAGCCTCTAACTATGGCTACACCTTC. Amino acid sequence: CAISEWTASNYGYTF.

The chain employs TRBV5-6 and TRBJ2-5, with a possible D match to TRBD1 (6 bases). This CDR3 has 15 amino acids. CDR1 and CDR2 from the germline V gene are SGHDT and YYEEEE. Trimming took 3 bases from V and 1 from J, leaving 13 bases between them. The CDR3 spells CASSSMGAGQETQYF. Here the CDR3 DNA reads TGTGCCAGCAGCTCGATGGGGGCAGGCCAAGAGACCCAGTACTTC. Full variable domain (missing parts from reference TRBV5-6 and TRBJ2-5): DAGVTQSPTHLIKTRGQQVTLRCSPKSGHDTVSWYQQALGQGPQFIFQYYEEEERQRGNFPDRFSGHQFPNYSSELNVNALLLGDSALYLCASSSMGAGQETQYFGPGTRLLVL.

This clone has a handful of counts. The V gene is TRBV21-1, the J gene TRBJ2-7; TRBD2, the table's D call, lacks a check against the DNA. TRBV21-1 is a pseudogene segment. CDR3 length: 14 residues. CDR3 sequence reads: CASSKALPTYEQYF. The CDR3 bases are TGTGCCAGCAGCAAAGCTCTCCCTACCTACGAGCAGTACTTC.

The CDR3, as DNA: TGTGCTAGTGCCCGCCACAGGGACACTGAAGCTTTCTTT. It specifies CASARHRDTEAFF. V is TRBV12-5 and J is TRBJ1-1, with D perhaps matching TRBD1 (6 bases). The CDR3 contains 13 residues. From germline, CDR1 is LGHNT and CDR2 FRNRAP. The germline V and J ends were trimmed by 7 bases and 3 bases, with 12 bases remaining between them.

This clone was seen a single time. Other DNA sequences of this sample code for an identical CDR3. The chain joins TRBV28 to TRBJ2-1, with a weak D call TRBD1 (6 bases). V gave up 4 bases and J gave up 7 bases, with 14 bases separating them. The CDR3 is 14 amino acids. CDR1 is MDHEN, CDR2 SYDVKM, per germline. The CDR3 region is CASSSGQGLNEQFF. The DNA of the CDR3 is TGTGCCAGCAGTTCAGGGCAGGGGTTGAATGAGCAGTTCTTC. Looking up the rest from reference TRBV28 and TRBJ2-1 gives the full variable domain: DVKVTQSSRYLVKRTGEKVFLECVQDMDHENMFWYRQDPGLGLRLIYFSYDVKMKEKGDIPEGYSVSREKKERFSLILESASTNQTSMYLCASSSGQGLNEQFFGPGTRLTVL.

This chain links TRBV30 with TRBJ1-1, with TRBD1 matching over 8 bases. Looked up from germline, CDR1 is GTSNPN and CDR2 is SVGIG (reference sequence). The CDR3 covers 13 residues. Trimming cost V 4 bases and J 5 bases; bases outside gene matches: 6. Here the CDR3 DNA reads TGTGCCTGGACTCGACAGGGGAGGACTGAAGCTTTCTTT. Its translation is CAWTRQGRTEAFF.

V and J are TRBV19 and TRBJ2-6; 7 bases line up with TRBD1. V shed 4 bases, J shed 3 bases, and the junction held 6 bases outside the gene matches. The CDR3 has 16 residues. Per germline, CDR1 LNHDA and CDR2 SQIVND (reference sequence). This CDR3 is CASSRQGNGGANVLTF. In nucleotides, the CDR3 is TGTGCCAGTAGTAGACAGGGAAACGGTGGGGCCAACGTCCTGACTTTC. Full variable domain (missing parts from reference TRBV19 and TRBJ2-6): DGGITQSPKYLFRKEGQNVTLSCEQNLNHDAMYWYRQDPGQGLRLIYYSQIVNDFQKGDIAEGYSVSREKKESFPLTVTSAQKNPTAFYLCASSRQGNGGANVLTFGAGSRLTVL.

In its sample, this clone was seen a few times. V and J are TRBV21-1 and TRBJ1-1. TRBV21-1 is a known pseudogene. The CDR3 totals 14 residues. CDR3 nucleotide sequence: TGTGCCAGCAGCAACTATTTATGGTCGGTTCAAGCTTTCTTT. As protein: CASSNYLWSVQAFF.

The chain recombines TRBV2 with TRBJ1-4; D is undetermined. V lost 6 bases and J 4 bases, leaving 15 bases between the germline ends. The germline V gene encodes CDR1 SNHLY and CDR2 FYNNEI. This CDR3 has 15 residues. This chain's CDR3 is CASRGSDFLNEKLFF. The CDR3, as DNA: TGTGCCAGCAGAGGCAGCGATTTCCTTAATGAAAAACTGTTTTTT.

The V and J genes are TRBV6-1 and TRBJ1-1, with D maybe TRBD1 (5 bases). This CDR3 is built from 14 residues. Germline CDR1 MNHNS, CDR2 SASEGT. The germline V and J ends were trimmed by 4 bases and 2 bases, with 11 bases remaining between them. DNA of the CDR3: TGTGCCAGCAGTGGGGGCAGGATTAACACTGAAGCTTTCTTT. Its protein product is CASSGGRINTEAFF.

This chain connects TRBV19 to TRBJ2-1; a possible D gene is TRBD2 (6 bases). CDR3 length: 12 amino acids. Germline V gene lookup returns CDR1 LNHDA and CDR2 SQIVND (reference sequence). Trimming took 3 bases from V and 15 from J, leaving 15 bases between them. DNA for the CDR3: TGTGCCAGTAGTATGATGGGAGGAGCTGCGTTCTTC. Translation: CASSMMGGAAFF.

The rearrangement joins TRBV10-2 to TRBJ1-4; D is unresolved. CDR3 length equals 14 residues. Germline V CDR1 and CDR2: WSHSY, SAAADI. Trimming cost V 0 bases and J 6 bases, with 8 bases left between them. The DNA for the CDR3 is TGCGCCAGCAGTGAGTCTGGCCAGGATGAAAAACTGTTTTTT. Its protein product is CASSESGQDEKLFF.